Presented here are 27 T cell receptor beta chains from one specimen sequenced in a study of glioma-infiltrating T cells after dendritic cell vaccination. This sample's time point: after dendritic cell vaccination, including at tumor progression/relapse. Sequencing used immunoSEQ multiplex PCR; TCRdb keeps in-frame clones, though not all of them. The table lists about 94,000 clones, 65% to 85% of them singletons. This sample comprised blood, obtained after dendritic cell vaccination. The receptor source for this set is a human donor with glioblastoma.

The chain combines TRBV4-2 with TRBJ2-1; 15 bases agree with TRBD2. Germline loops: CDR1 LGHNA, CDR2 YNFKEQ. Trimming at V came to 0 bases and at J to 9 bases, leaving 12 bases not matched to a gene. The CDR3 runs to 19 residues. The CDR3 reads CASSQDHKPGLAGGLEQFF. In DNA form, the CDR3 reads TGTGCCAGCAGCCAAGATCACAAGCCGGGACTAGCGGGAGGTCTTGAGCAGTTCTTC.

The rearrangement uses TRBV5-1 and TRBJ2-5; tentative D call: TRBD2 (5 bases). The CDR3 is 13 residues long. Germline CDR1 and CDR2: SGHRS and YFSETQ. V was pared by 2 bases and J by 3 bases, with 8 bases between. DNA of the CDR3: TGCGCCAGCAGCTTCCGGGGAGAAGAGACCCAGTACTTC. Residues: CASSFRGEETQYF.

CDR3 residues: CASSSTSGRASPKVYF. As DNA, the CDR3 is TGTGCCAGCAGTTCGACTAGCGGGAGGGCCTCTCCAAAGGTGTACTTC. The chain couples TRBV28 to TRBJ2-7; 14 bases align to TRBD2. The V and J ends lost 4 bases and 12 bases, in that order; junction bases with no gene match: 14. Germline loops: CDR1 MDHEN, CDR2 SYDVKM. The CDR3 is 16 residues long.

The J gene is TRBJ1-3, the V gene TRBV6-6; D not resolved. The CDR3 extends over 16 amino acids. V lost 0 bases and J 3 bases, leaving 12 bases between the germline ends. Germline V lookup: CDR1 MNHNY, CDR2 SVGAGI (reference sequence). The DNA for the CDR3 is TGTGCCAGCAGTTACTCCGGGTTGGGTCTTGGAAACACCATATATTTT. This translates into CASSYSGLGLGNTIYF.

This chain joins TRBV10-3 and TRBJ2-3; D may be TRBD1 (6 bases). This CDR3 region has 12 residues. Germline assignment: CDR1 ENHRY and CDR2 SYGVKD. Trimming pared 11 bases from V and 3 bases from J, leaving 12 bases between. The CDR3: CAVQGTTDTQYF. In nucleotides, the CDR3 is TGTGCCGTGCAGGGGACGACAGATACGCAGTATTTT.

This clone was seen a few times. The rearrangement links TRBV10-2 to TRBJ2-1; D perhaps matches TRBD2 (5 bases). Per germline, CDR1 WSHSY and CDR2 SAAADI. This CDR3 contains 12 residues. Trimming took 9 bases from V and 8 from J, leaving 14 bases between them. The CDR3 region is CASCFAGDEQFF. The CDR3 DNA reads TGCGCCAGTTGTTTTGCGGGTGATGAGCAGTTCTTC.

The V call is TRBV6-1, the J call TRBJ2-7; 7 positions match TRBD2. In germline, CDR1 is MNHNS, CDR2 SASEGT. J gave up 3 bases and V 8 bases, and 13 bases lay outside the gene matches. The CDR3 spans 15 residues. CDR3 region: CASDRPSREVYEQYF. CDR3 nucleotide sequence: TGTGCCAGCGACCGACCCTCCCGGGAGGTCTACGAGCAGTACTTC.

This clone occurred once. The chain joins TRBV7-9 to TRBJ1-5; the match to TRBD1 covers 9 bases. The CDR3 is 15 residues long. Germline V gene sequence: CDR1 SEHNR, CDR2 FQNEAQ (reference sequence). Trimming cost V 4 bases and J 5 bases; bases outside gene matches: 6. CDR3 DNA: TGTGCCAGCAGCTCCGGGACAGGGTTTCATCAGCCCCAGCATTTT. Its translation: CASSSGTGFHQPQHF.

This clone was seen just once. This rearrangement joins TRBV7-9 to TRBJ2-7; 9 bases are a match to TRBD1. Trimming took 2 bases from V and 4 from J; bases not matched to a gene: 3. The CDR3 has 14 amino acids. CDR1 is SEHNR, CDR2 FQNEAQ, per germline (reference sequence). CDR3 nucleotides: TGTGCCAGCAGCTTAAGGACAGGGGTGTACGAGCAGTACTTC. The encoded protein is CASSLRTGVYEQYF.

The V gene is TRBV5-6, the J gene TRBJ2-4; the match to TRBD1 covers 7 bases. The CDR3 sequence is 18 residues long. Germline CDR1 SGHDT, CDR2 YYEEEE. The ends lost 5 bases at V and 0 bases at J; junction bases unmatched: 14. CDR3 loop: CASSRKRDSILAKNIQYF. CDR3 bases: TGTGCCAGCAGTCGGAAACGGGACAGTATCCTAGCCAAAAACATTCAGTACTTC. Full variable domain (remainder filled in from reference TRBV5-6 and TRBJ2-4): DAGVTQSPTHLIKTRGQQVTLRCSPKSGHDTVSWYQQALGQGPQFIFQYYEEEERQRGNFPDRFSGHQFPNYSSELNVNALLLGDSALYLCASSRKRDSILAKNIQYFGAGTRLSVL.

In this sample, this clone turned up a few times. The genes are TRBV7-9 and TRBJ2-5, with D possibly matching TRBD1 (5 bases). The CDR3 covers 17 residues. V shed 1 base and J shed 0 bases, with 15 bases lying between them. Germline CDR1 and CDR2: SEHNR and FQNEAQ (reference sequence). Written as DNA, the CDR3 is TGTGCCAGCAGCTTAGGATGGGCGGACACGTACCAAGAGACCCAGTACTTC. This gives the protein CASSLGWADTYQETQYF.

The chain joins TRBV19 to TRBJ2-3; 7 bases are shared with TRBD1. After removal of 9 bases from V and 2 bases from J, the junction contained 20 bases not matched to a gene. The CDR3 has 18 amino acids. In germline, CDR1 is LNHDA, CDR2 SQIVND (reference sequence). CDR3 bases: TGTGCCAGCATAATACGACAGGGACGAAGAGGGATCACAGATACGCAGTATTTT. Amino acid sequence: CASIIRQGRRGITDTQYF.

The chain has TRBV28 and TRBJ2-7; 9 nucleotides agree with TRBD1. J lost 6 bases, V lost 4 bases, and 7 bases had no gene match. The CDR3 covers 14 residues. Germline V CDR1 and CDR2: MDHEN, SYDVKM. The CDR3 sequence is CASSSGQGTSEQYF. As DNA, the CDR3 is TGTGCCAGCAGTTCCGGACAGGGGACCAGCGAGCAGTACTTC.

The rearrangement uses TRBV5-1 and TRBJ2-1, with a tentative D call TRBD2 (5 bases). Per the germline V gene, CDR1 is SGHRS and CDR2 is YFSETQ. The V end was cut by 7 bases, the J end by 5 bases, with 13 bases between. The CDR3 runs to 13 residues. The CDR3 bases are TGCGCCAGCGCCGAGGGTCCCCACAATGAGCAGTTCTTC. It is translated as CASAEGPHNEQFF.

V and J are TRBV28 and TRBJ1-2; 9 positions match TRBD1. Trimming took 6 bases from V and 1 from J; bases not matched to a gene: 9. CDR3 size: 16 residues. Germline lookup yields CDR1 MDHEN and CDR2 SYDVKM. CDR3 DNA sequence: TGTGCCAGCAGGCCCCTTACAGGGGGCCTTAACTATGGCTACACCTTC. Translating it yields CASRPLTGGLNYGYTF.

The chain joins TRBV6-1 to TRBJ2-5; 11 bases are a match to TRBD2. J gave up 1 base and V 2 bases, and 3 bases lay outside the gene matches. This CDR3 is 16 amino acids long. Germline CDR1 reads MNHNS; CDR2 reads SASEGT. The CDR3, as DNA: TGTGCCAGCAGTGAACTAGCGGGGGGCCTCCAAGAGACCCAGTACTTC. This translates into CASSELAGGLQETQYF.

V is TRBV6-5 and J is TRBJ2-3, with 8 bases aligning to TRBD2. The ends lost 7 bases at V and 6 bases at J; junction bases unmatched: 6. Germline V gene sequence: CDR1 MNHEY, CDR2 SVGAGI. The CDR3 runs 13 residues. The CDR3 spells CASTGGGDDTQYF. In DNA, the CDR3 is TGTGCCAGCACCGGGGGGGGAGATGATACGCAGTATTTT.

This sequence joins TRBV5-8 and TRBJ1-2; 7 bases are shared with TRBD1. Trimming at V came to 3 bases and at J to 5 bases, leaving 10 bases not matched to a gene. CDR3 size: 15 residues. Germline assignment: CDR1 SGHTS and CDR2 YDEGEE. CDR3 sequence (DNA): TGTGCCAGCAGCTGGGGTTCCGACAGGGCTTATGGCTACACCTTC. This gives the protein CASSWGSDRAYGYTF.

This chain connects TRBV9 to TRBJ2-7; D may be TRBD1 (5 bases). Per germline, CDR1 SGDLS and CDR2 YYNGEE. V was cut by 0 bases and J by 0 bases, with 10 bases left in between. The CDR3 length is 15 residues. The CDR3 reads CASSVDTGLSYEQYF. In DNA, the CDR3 is TGTGCCAGCAGCGTAGATACAGGCCTCTCCTACGAGCAGTACTTC.

V is TRBV9 and J is TRBJ1-6; D may be TRBD1 (6 bases). Germline CDR1 is SGDLS and CDR2 is YYNGEE. The ends were cut back, 0 bases at V and 4 bases at J, with 11 bases in the middle. The CDR3 runs to 16 residues. The CDR3 reads CASSVEEGHYNSPLHF. CDR3 coding DNA: TGTGCCAGCAGCGTAGAAGAGGGACATTATAATTCACCCCTCCACTTT.

This chain uses TRBV27 with TRBJ2-7; the match to TRBD2 covers 7 bases. Germline CDR1 and CDR2: MNHEY and SMNVEV (reference sequence). Unmatched junction bases numbered 10, after V lost 6 bases and J lost 5 bases. This CDR3 contains 14 residues. The CDR3 sequence: CASSRLAARDEQYF. The CDR3, as DNA: TGTGCCAGCAGCCGACTAGCCGCCCGGGACGAGCAGTACTTC.

This rearrangement joins TRBV5-1 to TRBJ2-7, with 7 bases identical to TRBD1. The germline CDR1 and CDR2 sequences are SGHRS and YFSETQ. The CDR3 sequence is 14 residues long. V was pared by 4 bases and J by 2 bases, with 6 bases of the junction left unmatched. CDR3 residues: CASSPLGGPYEQYF. DNA of the CDR3: TGCGCCAGCAGCCCGTTAGGGGGCCCCTACGAGCAGTACTTC.

The chain couples TRBV5-4 to TRBJ2-1, with 8 bases fitting TRBD1. This CDR3 comprises 15 residues. Trimming cost V 4 bases and J 4 bases; bases outside gene matches: 7. Germline CDR1 is SGHNT and CDR2 is YYREEE (reference sequence). CDR3 protein: CASSLDRVPYNEQFF. In DNA, the CDR3 is TGTGCCAGCAGCCTGGACAGGGTCCCTTACAATGAGCAGTTCTTC.

This clone has a single count. The V and J genes are TRBV29-1 and TRBJ1-1; D might be TRBD1 (6 bases). Trimming removed 7 bases from V and 1 base from J, with 16 bases in between. The V gene's germline CDR1 is SQVTM and CDR2 ANQGSEA. This CDR3 contains 14 residues. CDR3 DNA: TGCAGCGCCCCCCTACGGGGGGCGAACACTGAAGCTTTCTTT. It encodes CSAPLRGANTEAFF.

The chain has TRBV5-1 and TRBJ2-1, with TRBD1 matching 9 bases. The CDR3 runs 15 residues. The ends lost 4 bases at V and 2 bases at J; junction bases unmatched: 4. Germline CDR1 SGHRS, CDR2 YFSETQ. CDR3 nucleotides: TGCGCCAGCAGCCAGGACAGGGGAGCCTACAATGAGCAGTTCTTC. It encodes CASSQDRGAYNEQFF.

This clone was recorded only once. The V gene is TRBV7-9, the J gene TRBJ1-5; the D gene is possibly TRBD1 (5 bases). Germline V gene data show CDR1 as SEHNR and CDR2 as FQNEAQ (reference sequence). The CDR3 contains 14 residues. Trimming cost V 4 bases and J 7 bases, with 14 bases left between them. The CDR3 nucleotides are TGTGCCAGCAGCTCCGGGACTAACACACAGCCCCAGCATTTT. It is translated as CASSSGTNTQPQHF.

The CDR3 loop reads CATKGGEETQYF. In nucleotides, the CDR3 is TGTGCCACCAAGGGAGGGGAAGAGACCCAGTACTTC. This sequence joins TRBV18 and TRBJ2-5; 7 bases map to TRBD2. Germline V gene sequence: CDR1 KGHSH, CDR2 LQKENI. The CDR3 totals 12 residues. Trimming took 10 bases from V and 3 from J; bases not matched to a gene: 5.